Listed here is a single T cell receptor beta chain. The data stem from a study of CD8+ T cells in alopecia areata. Sequencing templates came from extracted RNA that was reverse transcribed into cDNA. Sequenced by immunoSEQ multiplex PCR; TCRdb stores in-frame clones only, minus some. Of around 140,000 clones in the sample, approximately 50% were seen once. This TCR was recovered from a human donor with alopecia areata. The specimen was CD4+ T cells sorted from blood.

CDR3 residues: CASSSGTALPREQFF. For the CDR3, the DNA is TGTGCCAGCAGTTCCGGGACAGCCCTCCCCAGGGAGCAGTTCTTC. The V gene is TRBV27, the J gene TRBJ2-1; 7 bases agree with TRBD1. Trimming at V came to 4 bases and at J to 10 bases, leaving 13 bases not matched to a gene. Germline V gene sequence: CDR1 MNHEY, CDR2 SMNVEV (reference sequence). The CDR3 consists of 15 residues.